The clone carrying this T cell receptor (beta chain) was seen many times. As yet, its antigen is unknown. The data were taken from a study of T-cell memory formation after mild COVID-19. Study-wide points: What remained unconfirmed was the SARS-CoV-2 specificity of second-wave clones peaking on day 37. The appearance of some responding clones in pre-infection memory suggested that cross-reactive memory joined. Those CD4+ clones that contracted were mainly in CM and EM (CD8+ ones in EMRA).

5'RACE primed at constant segments yielded TCR alpha and TCR beta cDNA libraries bearing sample barcodes and UMIs. TCRdb ran MiXCR on the 5' RACE reads and lists one entry per CDR3 protein. The sample lists about 360,000 distinct CDR3 sequences; approximately 13% were seen once. CDR3 length: 13 amino acids. V was trimmed by 2 bases and J by 2 bases, leaving 7 bases between them. The V gene's germline CDR1 is SGHRS and CDR2 YFSETQ. The TCR sequence derives from a man aged 18 to 35 who had mild COVID-19 (a few samples of this study predate the infection). Cell type and time point are not known. The genes are TRBV5-1 and TRBJ1-2; maybe TRBD1 (5 bases). Sequencing used PBMCs or a T cell subset sorted from them (not recorded which). The CDR3 sequence is CASSFRDNYGYTF. CDR3 nucleotides: TGCGCCAGCAGCTTCCGGGACAACTATGGCTACACCTTC.